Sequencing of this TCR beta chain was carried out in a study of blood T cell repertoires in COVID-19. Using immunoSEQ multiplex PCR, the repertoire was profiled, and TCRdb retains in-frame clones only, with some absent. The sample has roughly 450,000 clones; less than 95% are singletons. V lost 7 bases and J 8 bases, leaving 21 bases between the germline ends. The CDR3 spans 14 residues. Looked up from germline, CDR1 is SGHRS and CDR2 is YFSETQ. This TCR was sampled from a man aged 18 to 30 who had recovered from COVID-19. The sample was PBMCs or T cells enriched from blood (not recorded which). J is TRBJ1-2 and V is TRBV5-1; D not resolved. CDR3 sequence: CASRLPGAIGGYTF. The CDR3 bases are TGCGCCAGCCGACTTCCCGGTGCGATTGGGGGCTACACCTTC. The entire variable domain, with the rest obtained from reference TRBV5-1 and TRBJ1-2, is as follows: KAGVTQTPRYLIKTRGQQVTLSCSPISGHRSVSWYQQTPGQGLQFLFEYFSETQRNKGNFPGRFSGRQFSNSRSEMNVSTLELGDSALYLCASRLPGAIGGYTFGSGTRLTVV.